These 21 T cell receptor beta chains were sequenced from one sample in a study of response to subunit inactivated influenza vaccine. TCRdb reprocessed the RT-PCR reads via MiXCR and lists one record per CDR3 protein. The sample records almost 600,000 distinct CDR3 sequences, about 14% being singletons. The sample in question was PBMCs from blood, obtained roughly 12 days after vaccination. These receptors were obtained from a man in his fifties or sixties who received an inactivated influenza vaccine.

V is TRBV20-1 and J is TRBJ2-1; 9 bases are a match to TRBD2. V lost 6 bases to trimming and J lost 3 bases; unmatched junction nucleotides: 9. From germline, CDR1 is DFQATT and CDR2 SNEGSKA (reference sequence). This CDR3 has 15 amino acids. The CDR3 region is CSAKPLAGFYNEQFF. The CDR3 DNA is TGCAGTGCGAAGCCCCTAGCGGGGTTCTACAATGAGCAGTTCTTC.

The sample holds many counts of this clonotype. One end of the junction does not line up with germline, which may come from a read error. The V gene is TRBV18, the J gene TRBJ1-1; D is possibly TRBD1 (5 bases). From germline, CDR1 is KGHSH and CDR2 LQKENI. The CDR3 is made up of 14 amino acids. The CDR3 loop reads CASLPRQSNTEAFF. The CDR3 region has the DNA TGTGCCAGCTTACCACGACAGTCGAACACTGAAGCTTTCTTT. Together with reference TRBV18 and TRBJ1-1, the CDR3 gives the full variable domain: NAGVMQNPRHLVRRRGQEARLRCSPMKGHSHVYWYRQLPEEGLKFMVYLQKENIIDESGMPKERFSAEFPKEGPSILRIQQVVRGDSAAYFCASLPRQSNTEAFFGQGTRLTVV.

This clonotype has only a few counts. CDR3 bases: TGTGCCAGCTCACTGATGGACAGAGTCAGTCTCTACGAGCAGTACTTC. Its protein is CASSLMDRVSLYEQYF. This rearrangement joins TRBV18 to TRBJ2-7, with D possibly TRBD1 on 6 matching bases. V dropped 4 bases and J dropped 3 bases, with 19 bases sitting between them. The V gene's germline CDR1 is KGHSH and CDR2 LQKENI. The CDR3 contains 16 residues.

The rearrangement joins TRBV6-2 or TRBV6-3 to TRBJ2-7, with 11 positions matching TRBD1. After removal of 2 bases from V and 2 bases from J, the junction contained 2 bases not matched to a gene. The CDR3 sequence is 15 residues long. CDR1 is MNHEY and CDR2 is SVGEGT in the germline V gene. This chain's CDR3 is CASSYEGQGAYEQYF. CDR3 nucleotides: TGTGCCAGCAGTTACGAGGGACAGGGGGCCTACGAGCAGTACTTC.

This clonotype was detected ten times or more. This chain connects TRBV6-1 to TRBJ2-1; D not resolved. In germline, CDR1 is MNHNS, CDR2 SASEGT. V lost 2 bases to trimming and J lost 7 bases, with 6 bases between them. The CDR3 has 12 residues. CDR3 sequence (DNA): TGTGCCAGCAGTGAATCGTTTAATGAGCAGTTCTTC. This sequence encodes CASSESFNEQFF.

A few counts support this clonotype. The V call is TRBV5-1, the J call TRBJ1-1, with a weak D call TRBD1 (6 bases). This CDR3 spans 15 amino acids. Germline CDR1 reads SGHRS; CDR2 reads YFSETQ. Trimming stripped 5 bases from V and 0 bases from J, with 14 bases between. The DNA of the CDR3 is TGCGCCAGCAGTACCGACGGACAGATGAACACTGAAGCTTTCTTT. This gives the protein CASSTDGQMNTEAFF.

J is TRBJ2-1 and V is TRBV10-2; tentatively, D is TRBD1 (6 bases). The V end lost 3 bases, the J end lost 8 bases, and 23 bases lay between the germline ends. The CDR3 loop spans 17 amino acids. CDR1 is WSHSY and CDR2 is SAAADI in the germline V gene. The CDR3 DNA reads as TGCGCCAGCAGTGAATACGGTATGAGGCAGGGGTTGTATGAGCAGTTCTTC. Translation gives CASSEYGMRQGLYEQFF.

This clonotype has ten or more counts. This rearrangement joins TRBV6-1 to TRBJ1-1, with 8 bases that match TRBD1. The CDR3 has 15 residues. Germline CDR1 is MNHNS and CDR2 is SASEGT. The V and J ends lost 7 bases and 1 base, in that order; junction bases with no gene match: 8. CDR3 in DNA: TGTGCCAGCAAGAAATCCGGGACAGGGAACACTGAAGCTTTCTTT. The encoded protein is CASKKSGTGNTEAFF.

This clonotype was detected only a few times. The chain is built from TRBV12-3 or TRBV12-4 and TRBJ2-2; D gene ambiguous. Deletions cut 3 bases from V and 0 bases from J, with 11 bases between. The CDR3 is 16 amino acids. CDR3 sequence reads: CASSFLRGPNTGELFF. The CDR3, as DNA: TGTGCCAGCAGTTTTCTGAGAGGACCGAACACCGGGGAGCTGTTTTTT.

This sequence joins TRBV6-1 and TRBJ2-1; TRBD2 matches 10 bases. This CDR3 has 12 amino acids. Per germline, CDR1 MNHNS and CDR2 SASEGT. V lost 6 bases, J lost 9 bases, and 2 bases stayed unmatched. The CDR3, as DNA: TGTGCCAGCAGGATAGCGGGAGGTGAGCAGTTCTTC. It encodes CASRIAGGEQFF.

V usage is TRBV4-3 and J usage is TRBJ1-2, with TRBD1 identical over 9 bases. This CDR3 is 15 amino acids long. The junction had 7 bases not matched to a gene; V was cut back by 0 bases and J by 8 bases. Germline CDR1 reads LGHNA; CDR2 reads YSLEER. CDR3: CASSQDWGQGSGYTF. The CDR3 coding sequence is TGCGCCAGCAGCCAAGACTGGGGACAGGGATCCGGCTACACCTTC.

This clonotype was found a few times. This sequence joins TRBV29-1 and TRBJ2-3; 8 bases match TRBD1. Germline V gives CDR1 SQVTM, CDR2 ANQGSEA. J gave up 2 bases and V 4 bases, and 5 bases lay outside the gene matches. The length of the CDR3 is 14 residues. This chain's CDR3 is CSVGNRGTTDTQYF. The CDR3 DNA sequence: TGCAGCGTTGGGAACAGGGGGACCACAGATACGCAGTATTTT.

The CDR3 DNA follows: TGCGCCAGCAGCTCGGGTGCTGGCAGGGGCTCCTACAATGAGCAGTTCTTC. It encodes CASSSGAGRGSYNEQFF. This chain connects TRBV5-1 to TRBJ2-1; D might be TRBD1 (6 bases). V dropped 3 bases and J dropped 0 bases, with 16 bases sitting between them. CDR3 size: 17 residues. CDR1 SGHRS and CDR2 YFSETQ come from the germline V gene.

There are a few counts of this clonotype. CDR3 DNA: TGTGCCAGCAGTTTAGACAGGGGATCCCCGTCCTACGAGCAGTACTTC. This translates into CASSLDRGSPSYEQYF. V and J are TRBV12-3 or TRBV12-4 and TRBJ2-7; 7 bases agree with TRBD1. V lost 1 base and J lost 1; bases outside the gene matches: 7. CDR3 length equals 16 residues.

The chain employs TRBV20-1 and TRBJ1-1; D is ambiguous. The CDR3 runs 13 residues. Germline values: CDR1 DFQATT, CDR2 SNEGSKA (reference sequence). Trimming took off 1 base at V and 1 base at J, with 7 bases between the two ends. The CDR3 sequence is CSARGYGNTEAFF. In DNA form, the CDR3 reads TGCAGTGCTAGAGGGTACGGGAACACTGAAGCTTTCTTT.

This clonotype has just a few counts. V and J are TRBV28 and TRBJ2-7, with TRBD1 identical over 8 bases. The CDR3 spans 14 residues. With V trimmed by 6 bases and J by 6 bases, 10 bases remained unmatched. Germline lookup yields CDR1 MDHEN and CDR2 SYDVKM. This CDR3 is CASRVTGALGEQYF. The CDR3 bases are TGTGCCAGCAGGGTGACAGGGGCCCTCGGCGAGCAGTACTTC.

The J gene is TRBJ1-5, the V gene TRBV6-2 or TRBV6-3, with TRBD1 as a possible D gene (5 bases). CDR1 is MNHEY, CDR2 SVGEGT, per germline. The CDR3 spans 14 residues. V lost 2 bases to trimming and J lost 3 bases, with 8 bases between them. CDR3: CASSYGALNQPQHF. CDR3 nucleotides: TGTGCCAGCAGTTACGGGGCCCTCAATCAGCCCCAGCATTTT.

This chain connects TRBV5-1 to TRBJ2-4; D is unresolved. V dropped 4 bases and J dropped 3 bases, with 14 bases sitting between them. The CDR3 consists of 15 residues. Germline V gene data show CDR1 as SGHRS and CDR2 as YFSETQ. For the CDR3, the DNA is TGCGCCAGCAGCATGGCTCGATTGGGCAAAAACATTCAGTACTTC. Its protein is CASSMARLGKNIQYF.

This clonotype was counted many times. The J gene is TRBJ2-1, the V gene TRBV29-1, with D uncertain. V was cut by 0 bases and J by 3 bases, with 6 bases left in between. Germline assignment: CDR1 SQVTM and CDR2 ANQGSEA. This CDR3 is built from 13 residues. CDR3 DNA: TGCAGCGTTGAAGATGGCCTCTACAATGAGCAGTTCTTC. Translated, it gives CSVEDGLYNEQFF.

This clonotype was picked up many times. J is TRBJ2-7 and V is TRBV4-3; D might be TRBD1 or TRBD2, each matching 6 bases. Germline V gives CDR1 LGHNA, CDR2 YSLEER. Trimming took off 4 bases at V and 4 bases at J, with 20 bases between the two ends. CDR3 length: 16 residues. CDR3 coding DNA: TGCGCCAGCAGCCTGGTTTGGGGGGCCGTCCTGTACGAGCAGTACTTC. Translating it yields CASSLVWGAVLYEQYF.

Comment on this clonotype: Mismatch with germline at one junction end may stem from a read error. The chain uses TRBV6-5 and TRBJ2-5, with 7 bases matching TRBD1. The CDR3 is 15 residues long. Germline CDR1 is MNHEY and CDR2 is SVGAGI. The CDR3 DNA reads TGTGCCAGCAGTTACACAGGGGCGATCCAAGACACCCAGTACTTC. Translating gives CASSYTGAIQDTQYF.